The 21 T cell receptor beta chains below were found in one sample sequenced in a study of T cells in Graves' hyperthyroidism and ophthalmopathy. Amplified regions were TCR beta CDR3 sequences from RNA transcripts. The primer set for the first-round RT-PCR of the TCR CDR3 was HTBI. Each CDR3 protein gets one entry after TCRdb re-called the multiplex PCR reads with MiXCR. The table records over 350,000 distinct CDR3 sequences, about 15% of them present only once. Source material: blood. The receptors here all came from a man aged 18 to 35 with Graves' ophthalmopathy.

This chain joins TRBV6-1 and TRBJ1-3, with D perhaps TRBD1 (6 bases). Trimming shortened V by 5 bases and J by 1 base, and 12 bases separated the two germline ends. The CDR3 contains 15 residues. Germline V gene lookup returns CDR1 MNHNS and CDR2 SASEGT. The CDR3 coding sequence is TGTGCCAGCAGTTTTCGGGGGCCATCTGGAAACACCATATATTTT. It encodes CASSFRGPSGNTIYF.

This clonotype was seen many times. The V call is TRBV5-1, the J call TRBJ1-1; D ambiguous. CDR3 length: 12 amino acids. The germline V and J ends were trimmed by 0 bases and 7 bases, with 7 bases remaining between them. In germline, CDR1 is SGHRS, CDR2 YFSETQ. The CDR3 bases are TGCGCCAGCAGCTTGGGGGTTAGTGAAGCTTTCTTT. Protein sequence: CASSLGVSEAFF.

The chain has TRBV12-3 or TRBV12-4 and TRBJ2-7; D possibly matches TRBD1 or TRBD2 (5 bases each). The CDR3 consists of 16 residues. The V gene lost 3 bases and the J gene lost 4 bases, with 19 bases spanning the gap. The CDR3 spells CASSFSGAGPPYEQYF. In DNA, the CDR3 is TGTGCCAGCAGTTTTTCCGGGGCAGGACCCCCTTACGAGCAGTACTTC.

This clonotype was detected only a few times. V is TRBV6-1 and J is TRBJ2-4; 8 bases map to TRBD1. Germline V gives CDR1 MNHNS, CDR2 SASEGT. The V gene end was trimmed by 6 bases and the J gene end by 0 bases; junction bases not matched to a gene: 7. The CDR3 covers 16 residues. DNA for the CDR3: TGTGCCAGCAGCCTTGACAGGGGTTTAGCCAAAAACATTCAGTACTTC. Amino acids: CASSLDRGLAKNIQYF.

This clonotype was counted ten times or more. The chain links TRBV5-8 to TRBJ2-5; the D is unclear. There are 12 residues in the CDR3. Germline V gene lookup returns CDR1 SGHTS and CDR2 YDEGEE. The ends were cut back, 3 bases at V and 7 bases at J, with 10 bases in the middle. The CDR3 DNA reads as TGTGCCAGCAGCTACCTGGGTGGGACCCAGTACTTC. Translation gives CASSYLGGTQYF.

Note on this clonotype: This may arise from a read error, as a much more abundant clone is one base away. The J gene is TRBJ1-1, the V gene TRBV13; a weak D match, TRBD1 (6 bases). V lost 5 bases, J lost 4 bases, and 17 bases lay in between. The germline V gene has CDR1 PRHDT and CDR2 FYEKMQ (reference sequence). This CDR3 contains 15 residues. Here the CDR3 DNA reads TGTGCCAGCAGCGGCCCCCCCGGGACATCCACTGAAGCTTTCTTT. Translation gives CASSGPPGTSTEAFF.

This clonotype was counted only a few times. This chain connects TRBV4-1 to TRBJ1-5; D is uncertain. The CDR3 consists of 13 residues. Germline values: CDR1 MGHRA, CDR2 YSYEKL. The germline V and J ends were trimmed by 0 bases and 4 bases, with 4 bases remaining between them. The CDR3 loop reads CASSQERNQPQHF. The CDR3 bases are TGCGCCAGCAGCCAAGAGAGGAATCAGCCCCAGCATTTT.

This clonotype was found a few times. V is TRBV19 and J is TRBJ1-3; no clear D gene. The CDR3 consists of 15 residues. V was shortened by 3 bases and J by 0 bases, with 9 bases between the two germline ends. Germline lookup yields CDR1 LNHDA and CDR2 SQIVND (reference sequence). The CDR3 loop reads CASSMELSSGNTIYF. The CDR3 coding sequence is TGTGCCAGTAGTATGGAGCTCAGCTCTGGAAACACCATATATTTT.

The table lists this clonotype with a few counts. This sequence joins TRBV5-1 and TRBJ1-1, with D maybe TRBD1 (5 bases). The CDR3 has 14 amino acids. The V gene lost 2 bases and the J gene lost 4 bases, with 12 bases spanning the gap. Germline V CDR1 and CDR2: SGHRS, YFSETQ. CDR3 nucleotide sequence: TGCGCCAGCAGCTTAATGAGGGGCGGCACTGAAGCTTTCTTT. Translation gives CASSLMRGGTEAFF.

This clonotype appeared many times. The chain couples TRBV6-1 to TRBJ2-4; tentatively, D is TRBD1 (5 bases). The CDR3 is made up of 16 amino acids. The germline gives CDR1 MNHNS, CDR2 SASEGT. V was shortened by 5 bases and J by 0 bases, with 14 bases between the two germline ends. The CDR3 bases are TGTGCCAGCAGTCCCGGACAAGAACTAGCCAAAAACATTCAGTACTTC. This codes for CASSPGQELAKNIQYF.

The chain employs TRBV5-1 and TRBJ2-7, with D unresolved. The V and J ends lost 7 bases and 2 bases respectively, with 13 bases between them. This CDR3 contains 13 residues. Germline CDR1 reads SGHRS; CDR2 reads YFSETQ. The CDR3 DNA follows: TGCGCCAGCCTGGGAAGCATTGCCTACGAGCAGTACTTC. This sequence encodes CASLGSIAYEQYF. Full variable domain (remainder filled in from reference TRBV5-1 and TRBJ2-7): KAGVTQTPRYLIKTRGQQVTLSCSPISGHRSVSWYQQTPGQGLQFLFEYFSETQRNKGNFPGRFSGRQFSNSRSEMNVSTLELGDSALYLCASLGSIAYEQYFGPGTRLTVT.

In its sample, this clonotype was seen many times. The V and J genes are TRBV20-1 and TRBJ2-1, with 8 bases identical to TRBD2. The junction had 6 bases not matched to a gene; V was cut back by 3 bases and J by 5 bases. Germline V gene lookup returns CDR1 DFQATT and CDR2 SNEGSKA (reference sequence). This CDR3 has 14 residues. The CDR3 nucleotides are TGCAGTGCTAGGAGGCTAGCGGGCGACAATGAGCAGTTCTTC. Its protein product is CSARRLAGDNEQFF.

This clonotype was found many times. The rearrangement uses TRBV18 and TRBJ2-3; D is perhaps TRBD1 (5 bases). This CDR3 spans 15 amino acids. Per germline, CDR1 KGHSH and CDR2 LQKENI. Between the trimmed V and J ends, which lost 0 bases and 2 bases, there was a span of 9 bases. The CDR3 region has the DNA TGTGCCAGCTCACCACCAAGCAGGGACACAGATACGCAGTATTTT. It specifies CASSPPSRDTDTQYF.

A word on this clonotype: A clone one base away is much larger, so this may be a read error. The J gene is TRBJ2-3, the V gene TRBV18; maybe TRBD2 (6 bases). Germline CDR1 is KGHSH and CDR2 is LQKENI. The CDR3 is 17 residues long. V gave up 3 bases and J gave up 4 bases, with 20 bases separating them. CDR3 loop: CASSPGTHGGDADTQYF. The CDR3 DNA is TGTGCCAGCTCACCGGGTACGCACGGGGGAGACGCAGATACGCAGTATTTT. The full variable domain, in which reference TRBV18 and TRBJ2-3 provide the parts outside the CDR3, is NAGVMQNPRHLVRRRGQEARLRCSPMKGHSHVYWYRQLPEEGLKFMVYLQKENIIDESGMPKERFSAEFPKEGPSILRIQQVVRGDSAAYFCASSPGTHGGDADTQYFGPGTRLTVL.

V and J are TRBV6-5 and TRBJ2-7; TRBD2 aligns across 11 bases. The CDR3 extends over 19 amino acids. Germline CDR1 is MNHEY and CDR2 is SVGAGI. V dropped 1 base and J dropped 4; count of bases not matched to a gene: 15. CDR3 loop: CASSYLPSGGPRSNYEQYF. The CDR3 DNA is TGTGCCAGCAGTTACTTACCTAGCGGGGGGCCGAGGTCCAATTACGAGCAGTACTTC.

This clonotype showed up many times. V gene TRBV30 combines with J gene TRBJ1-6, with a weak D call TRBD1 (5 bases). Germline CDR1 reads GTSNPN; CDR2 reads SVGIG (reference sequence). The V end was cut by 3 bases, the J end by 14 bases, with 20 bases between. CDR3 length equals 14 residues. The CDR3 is CAWRHQGSGGALHF. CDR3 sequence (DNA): TGTGCCTGGAGGCATCAGGGCTCCGGCGGGGCCCTCCACTTT.

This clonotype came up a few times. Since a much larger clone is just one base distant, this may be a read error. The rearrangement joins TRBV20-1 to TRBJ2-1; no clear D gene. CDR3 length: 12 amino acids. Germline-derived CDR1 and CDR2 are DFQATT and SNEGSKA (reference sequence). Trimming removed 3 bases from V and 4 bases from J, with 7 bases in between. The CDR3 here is CSARVSYNEQFF. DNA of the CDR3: TGCAGTGCTAGGGTCAGTTACAATGAGCAGTTCTTC.

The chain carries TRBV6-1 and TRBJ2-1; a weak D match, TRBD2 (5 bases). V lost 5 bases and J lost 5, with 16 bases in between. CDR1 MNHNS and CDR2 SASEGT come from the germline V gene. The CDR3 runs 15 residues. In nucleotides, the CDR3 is TGTGCCAGCAGTTACTTCACGGGAACCAACAATGAGCAGTTCTTC. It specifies CASSYFTGTNNEQFF.

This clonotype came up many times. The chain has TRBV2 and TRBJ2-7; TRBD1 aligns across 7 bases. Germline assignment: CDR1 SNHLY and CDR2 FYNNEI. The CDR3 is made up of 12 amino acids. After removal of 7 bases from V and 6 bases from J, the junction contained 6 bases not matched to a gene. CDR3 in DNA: TGTGCCAGCACCAACAGGGGAAGCGAGCAGTACTTC. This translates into CASTNRGSEQYF.

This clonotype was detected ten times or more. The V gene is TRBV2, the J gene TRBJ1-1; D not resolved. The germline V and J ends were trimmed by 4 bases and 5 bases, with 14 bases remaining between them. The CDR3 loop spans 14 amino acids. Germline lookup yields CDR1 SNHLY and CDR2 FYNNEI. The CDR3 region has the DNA TGTGCCAGCAGTGTTGCGGGCCTAGTTACTGAAGCTTTCTTT. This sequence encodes CASSVAGLVTEAFF.

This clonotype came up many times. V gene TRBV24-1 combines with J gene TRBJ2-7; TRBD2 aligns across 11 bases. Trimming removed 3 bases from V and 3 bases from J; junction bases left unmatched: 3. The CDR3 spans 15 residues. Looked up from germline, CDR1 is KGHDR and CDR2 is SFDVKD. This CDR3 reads CATSDPSGGYYEQYF. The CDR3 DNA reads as TGTGCCACCAGTGATCCTAGCGGGGGGTACTACGAGCAGTACTTC.